A selection of T cell receptor beta chains follows, all from one sample in a study of cytomegalovirus exposure and HLA in healthy donors. Method: immunoSEQ multiplex PCR; TCRdb's copy keeps in-frame clones and lacks some. The sample has more than 130,000 clones, about three quarters seen once. The sequenced sample was PBMCs. Every receptor here comes from a human donor in good health. CDR3s include the opening cysteine and the closing phenylalanine or tryptophan. The D gene is left open where the match is weak. The listing skips clone size in some rows; elsewhere it reads once, few, many or a size class.

V: TRBV18; size: -; D: TRBD1; J: TRBJ1-3; DNA: TGTGCCAGCTCACGCGAAGAAGGGACAGCCGGAAACACCATATATTTT; CDR3: CASSREEGTAGNTIYF
V: TRBV7-9; size: -; D: TRBD2; J: TRBJ2-3; DNA: TGTGCCAGCAGCTCCACGACTAGCGGGAGAATCACAGATACGCAGTATTTT; CDR3: CASSSTTSGRITDTQYF
V: TRBV29-1; size: -; D: TRBD2; J: TRBJ2-3; DNA: TGCAGCGTTGACGACAGGGATACTAGCGGGAGCGCAGATACGCAGTATTTT; CDR3: CSVDDRDTSGSADTQYF
V: TRBV12-2; size: -; D: -; J: TRBJ2-4; DNA: TGTGCAAGTCGCTTAGCGAGTCCGGACAGGGGCCCTCCCAAAAACATTCAGTACTTC; CDR3: CASRLASPDRGPPKNIQYF
V: TRBV29-1; size: -; D: -; J: TRBJ1-2; DNA: TGCAGCGTCGCCGAGGTGGGCTACACCTTC; CDR3: CSVAEVGYTF
V: TRBV5-4; size: -; D: -; J: TRBJ2-1; DNA: TGTGCCAGCAGCTTGACGGGGAATGAGCAGTTCTTC; CDR3: CASSLTGNEQFF
V: TRBV21-1; size: -; D: -; J: TRBJ1-1; DNA: TGTGCCAGGACAGGGGAGGACACTGAAGCTTTCTTT; CDR3: CARTGEDTEAFF
V: TRBV7-9; size: once; D: -; J: TRBJ1-6; DNA: TGTGCCAGCATGGCAACAGGCAATTCACCCCTCCACTTT; CDR3: CASMATGNSPLHF
V: TRBV2; size: few; D: -; J: TRBJ1-2; DNA: TGTGCCAGCAGTGGGGAACCGGGAAGTTGGGGCTACACCTTC; CDR3: CASSGEPGSWGYTF
V: TRBV6-6; size: -; D: -; J: TRBJ1-5; DNA: TGTGCCAGCAGTGTCTCGGGAGGGGATCAGCCCCAGCATTTT; CDR3: CASSVSGGDQPQHF
V: TRBV13; size: once; D: TRBD2; J: TRBJ2-1; DNA: TGTGCCAGCAGCTCGACACTAGCGGGCAGTAGCAATGAGCAGTTCTTC; CDR3: CASSSTLAGSSNEQFF
V: TRBV28; size: few; D: TRBD1; J: TRBJ2-5; DNA: TGTGCCAGCAGTTTATGGAAAAAAACAGGGACAGGGACCCAGTACTTC; CDR3: CASSLWKKTGTGTQYF
V: TRBV7-2; size: -; D: TRBD2; J: TRBJ2-7; DNA: TGTGCCAGCAGCTTAGGCGGGAGGGCCTCCGAGCAGTACTTC; CDR3: CASSLGGRASEQYF
V: TRBV6-6; size: -; D: TRBD1; J: TRBJ1-5; DNA: TGTGCCAGCAGCGCGACAGGGGGTAGCAATCAGCCCCAGCATTTT; CDR3: CASSATGGSNQPQHF
V: TRBV7-8; size: -; D: -; J: TRBJ2-7; DNA: TGTGCCAGCAGCATTAATAGCGGCTCCTACGAGCAGTACTTC; CDR3: CASSINSGSYEQYF
V: TRBV5-4; size: -; D: TRBD2; J: TRBJ2-5; DNA: TGTGCCAGCAGCTTGGCCGAGGCGGGAGGGGGTACCCAAGAGACCCAGTACTTC; CDR3: CASSLAEAGGGTQETQYF
V: TRBV28; size: -; D: -; J: TRBJ1-2; DNA: TGTGCCAGCAGTTCAACAGGGTACTATGGCTACACCTTC; CDR3: CASSSTGYYGYTF
V: TRBV29-1; size: -; D: -; J: TRBJ1-2; DNA: TGCAGCGTTTCCACAGACTATGGCTACACCTTC; CDR3: CSVSTDYGYTF
V: TRBV4-1; size: once; D: -; J: TRBJ1-4; DNA: TGCGCCAGCAGCCCAGCGGGGGGGGAGGAACTGTTTTTT; CDR3: CASSPAGGEELFF
V: TRBV6-1; size: once; D: -; J: TRBJ2-7; DNA: TGTGCCAGCAGGGGGCAGGGTGGGGAGCAGTACTTC; CDR3: CASRGQGGEQYF
V: TRBV5-1; size: -; D: -; J: TRBJ1-1; DNA: TGCGCCAGCAGCTTGGAACCGCGGACGGGGACTGAAGCTTTCTTT; CDR3: CASSLEPRTGTEAFF
V: TRBV27; size: -; D: TRBD2; J: TRBJ2-7; DNA: TGTGCCAGCAGTTTTAGCGGGAGCTCCTACGAGCAGTACTTC; CDR3: CASSFSGSSYEQYF
V: TRBV27; size: -; D: TRBD2; J: TRBJ2-1; DNA: TGTGCCAGCACCCCGGGGGGGGACAATGAGCAGTTCTTC; CDR3: CASTPGGDNEQFF
V: TRBV2; size: -; D: TRBD2; J: TRBJ2-3; DNA: TGTGCCAGCAGCGTACGGACTAGCGGCACAGATACGCAGTATTTT; CDR3: CASSVRTSGTDTQYF
V: TRBV28; size: once; D: TRBD2; J: TRBJ2-7; DNA: TGTGCCAGCTGCATAGCGGGGTCTACCTACGAGCAGTACTTC; CDR3: CASCIAGSTYEQYF
V: TRBV5-6; size: -; D: -; J: TRBJ2-1; DNA: TGTGCCAGCAGCTTGGCCGCGACCAGGAGGGCCAACGACAATGAGCAGTTCTTC; CDR3: CASSLAATRRANDNEQFF
V: TRBV18; size: -; D: TRBD2; J: TRBJ2-7; DNA: TGTGCCAGCTGGGCCCGGGAGGGTGACGAGCAGTACTTC; CDR3: CASWAREGDEQYF
V: TRBV7-8; size: -; D: TRBD2; J: TRBJ2-3; DNA: TGTGCCAGCAGCTTGCTTAGCGGGGGGGCCTTTATAACTCATACGCAGTATTTT; CDR3: CASSLLSGGAFITHTQYF